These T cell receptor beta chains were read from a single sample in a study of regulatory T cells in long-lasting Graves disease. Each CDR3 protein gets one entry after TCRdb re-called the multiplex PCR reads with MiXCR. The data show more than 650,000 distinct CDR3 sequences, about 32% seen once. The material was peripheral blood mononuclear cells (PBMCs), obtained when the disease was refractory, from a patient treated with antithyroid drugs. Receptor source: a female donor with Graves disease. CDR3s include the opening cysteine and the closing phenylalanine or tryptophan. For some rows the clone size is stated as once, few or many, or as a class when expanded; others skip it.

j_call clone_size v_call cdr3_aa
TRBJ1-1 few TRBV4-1 CASSPREGKNTEAFF
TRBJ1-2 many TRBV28 CASSPGGPQVYYGYTF
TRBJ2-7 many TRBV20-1 CSAMTSESSYEQYF
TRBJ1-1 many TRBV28 CASSPRGQAFF
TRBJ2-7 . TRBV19 CASSIRSGTSYEQYF
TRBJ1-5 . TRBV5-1 CASSFSGSDSNQPQHF
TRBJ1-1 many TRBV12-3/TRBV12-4 CASSLKQGLSEAFF
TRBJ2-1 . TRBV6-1 CASRTKDSNEQFF
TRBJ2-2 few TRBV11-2 CASSLYAWFGLAGNTGELFF
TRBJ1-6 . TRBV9 CASSVAQGSPLHF
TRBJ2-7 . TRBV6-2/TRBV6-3 CASSYSSTFDRGPYEQYF
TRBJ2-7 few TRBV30 CAWSGGTSGFTEQYF
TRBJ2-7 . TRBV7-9 CASSSQNYEQYF
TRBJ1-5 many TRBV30 CAWNRQRQPQHF
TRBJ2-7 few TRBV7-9 CASSTGQGATSMAYEQYF
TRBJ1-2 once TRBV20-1 CSAVLGAGNYGYTF
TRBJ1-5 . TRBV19 CASSIWGQANQPQHF
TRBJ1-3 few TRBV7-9 CASSPSNEGAAYF
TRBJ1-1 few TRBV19 CASSRGPMNTEAFF
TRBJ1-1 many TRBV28 CASSTVGAAFF
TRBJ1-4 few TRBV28 CASSLPTGFLGEKLFF
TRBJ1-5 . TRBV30 CAWSKGTSNQPQHF
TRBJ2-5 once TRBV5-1 CASSWSEETQYF
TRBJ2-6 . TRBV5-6 CASSLPGWSSGANVLTF
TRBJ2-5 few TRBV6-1 CASSGDRGHQETQYF
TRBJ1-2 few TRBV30 CACRPRDRSFSYGYTF
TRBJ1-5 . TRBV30 CAWSVDTYQPQHF
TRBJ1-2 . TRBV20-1 CSALLGGGGYTF
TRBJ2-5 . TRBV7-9 CASSLVGARSERRETQYF
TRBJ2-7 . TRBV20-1 CSATLTSGSYEQYF
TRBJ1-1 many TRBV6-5 CASSYTGQTNTEAFF
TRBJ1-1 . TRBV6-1 CASSTLTGGGPEAFF
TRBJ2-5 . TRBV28 CASCVDRVQETQYF
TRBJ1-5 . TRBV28 CASSLVWGSQHF
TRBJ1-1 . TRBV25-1 CASSEWGVAPEAFF
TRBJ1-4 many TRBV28 CASSPTGGVWEKLFF
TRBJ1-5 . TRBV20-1 CSARVGGRSNQPQHF
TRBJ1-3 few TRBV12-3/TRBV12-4 CASSHRQGTGNTIYF
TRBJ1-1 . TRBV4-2 CASSQVLEGTEAFF
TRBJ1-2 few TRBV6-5 CASSYGHRQGDGYTF
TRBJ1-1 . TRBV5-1 CASSLEIEGNTEAFF
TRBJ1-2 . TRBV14 CASSQEAGHGYTF
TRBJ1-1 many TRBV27 CASSLMGPNTEAFF
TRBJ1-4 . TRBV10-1 CASSLGRARLNEKLFF
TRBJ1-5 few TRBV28 CASSVTTGGVQPQHF
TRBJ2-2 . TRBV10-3 CATPGPRSNTGELFF
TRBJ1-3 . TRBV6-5 CASSYRGADGNTLYF
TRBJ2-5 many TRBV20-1 CSAKTSGRPRGETQYF